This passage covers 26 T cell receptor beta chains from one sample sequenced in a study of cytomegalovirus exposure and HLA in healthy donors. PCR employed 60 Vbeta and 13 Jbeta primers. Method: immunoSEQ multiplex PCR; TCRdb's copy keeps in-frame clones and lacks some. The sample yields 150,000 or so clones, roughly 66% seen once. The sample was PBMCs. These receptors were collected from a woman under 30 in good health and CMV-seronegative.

The CDR3 reads CASSLRGLAVYNEQFF. The CDR3 region has the DNA TGTGCCAGCAGCTTAAGGGGACTAGCGGTCTACAATGAGCAGTTCTTC. The chain is built from TRBV7-2 and TRBJ2-1; 11 nucleotides align to TRBD2. CDR1 and CDR2 from the germline V gene are SGHTA and FQGNSA. J was trimmed by 3 bases and V by 2 bases; bases with no gene match: 3. CDR3 length: 16 residues.

The CDR3 loop is CASSQDTGDTQYF. The CDR3 DNA reads TGCGCCAGCAGCCAAGATACCGGGGATACGCAGTATTTT. V and J are TRBV4-3 and TRBJ2-3; no clear D gene. The ends were cut back, 0 bases at V and 6 bases at J, with 7 bases in the middle. Germline loops: CDR1 LGHNA, CDR2 YSLEER. The CDR3 is 13 amino acids.

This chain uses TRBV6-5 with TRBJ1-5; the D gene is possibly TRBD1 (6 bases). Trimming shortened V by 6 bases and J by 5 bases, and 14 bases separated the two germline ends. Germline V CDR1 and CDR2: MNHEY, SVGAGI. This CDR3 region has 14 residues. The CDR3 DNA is TGTGCCAGCAGCTCTCGACAGGACGATCAGCCCCAGCATTTT. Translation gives CASSSRQDDQPQHF.

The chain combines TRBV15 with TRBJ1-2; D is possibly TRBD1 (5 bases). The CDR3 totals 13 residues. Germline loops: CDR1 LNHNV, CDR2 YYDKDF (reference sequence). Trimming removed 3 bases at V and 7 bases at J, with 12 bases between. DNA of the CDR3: TGTGCCACCAGCAGTTTCAGGGTCCGTGGCTACACCTTC. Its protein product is CATSSFRVRGYTF.

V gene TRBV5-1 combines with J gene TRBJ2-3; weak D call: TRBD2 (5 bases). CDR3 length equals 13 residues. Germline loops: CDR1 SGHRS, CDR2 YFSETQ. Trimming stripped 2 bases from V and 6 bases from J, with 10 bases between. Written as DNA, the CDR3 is TGCGCCAGCAGCTTTCCCGGGGATGATACGCAGTATTTT. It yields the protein CASSFPGDDTQYF.

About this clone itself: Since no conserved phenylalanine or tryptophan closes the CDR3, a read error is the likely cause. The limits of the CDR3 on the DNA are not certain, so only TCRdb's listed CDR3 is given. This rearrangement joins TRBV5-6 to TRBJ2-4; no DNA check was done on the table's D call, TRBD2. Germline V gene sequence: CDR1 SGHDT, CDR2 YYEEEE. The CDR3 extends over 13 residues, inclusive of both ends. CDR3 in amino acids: CASSLGGVAGAFL.

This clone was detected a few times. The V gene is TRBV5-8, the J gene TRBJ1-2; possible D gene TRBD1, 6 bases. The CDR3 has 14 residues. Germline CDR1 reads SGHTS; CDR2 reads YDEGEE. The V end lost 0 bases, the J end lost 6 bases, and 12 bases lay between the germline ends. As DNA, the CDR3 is TGTGCCAGCAGCTTGGGTAACAGGGACCATGGCTACACCTTC. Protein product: CASSLGNRDHGYTF. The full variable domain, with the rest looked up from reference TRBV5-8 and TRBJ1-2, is EAGVTQSPTHLIKTRGQQATLRCSPISGHTSVYWYQQALGLGLQFLLWYDEGEERNRGNFPPRFSGRQFPNYSSELNVNALELEDSALYLCASSLGNRDHGYTFGSGTRLTVV.

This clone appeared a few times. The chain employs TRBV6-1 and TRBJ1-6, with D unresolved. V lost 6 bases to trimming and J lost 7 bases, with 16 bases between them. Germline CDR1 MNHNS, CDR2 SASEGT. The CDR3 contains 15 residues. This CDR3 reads CASSRSEVGNSPLHF. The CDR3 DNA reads TGTGCCAGCAGCCGCTCTGAGGTCGGAAATTCACCCCTCCACTTT.

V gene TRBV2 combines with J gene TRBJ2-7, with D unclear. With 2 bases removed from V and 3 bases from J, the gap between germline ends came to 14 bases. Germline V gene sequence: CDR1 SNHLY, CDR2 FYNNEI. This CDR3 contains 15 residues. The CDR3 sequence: CASSELGTSVYEQYF. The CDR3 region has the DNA TGTGCCAGCAGTGAATTAGGCACAAGCGTCTACGAGCAGTACTTC.

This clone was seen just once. CDR3 protein: CSGNGQDNTDTQYF. As DNA, the CDR3 is TGCAGCGGAAACGGACAGGATAACACAGATACGCAGTATTTT. This chain joins TRBV29-1 and TRBJ2-3; 7 nucleotides align to TRBD1. This CDR3 has 14 amino acids. The J segment lost 2 bases and the V segment lost 7 bases, leaving 9 bases of the junction unmatched. Per germline, CDR1 SQVTM and CDR2 ANQGSEA.

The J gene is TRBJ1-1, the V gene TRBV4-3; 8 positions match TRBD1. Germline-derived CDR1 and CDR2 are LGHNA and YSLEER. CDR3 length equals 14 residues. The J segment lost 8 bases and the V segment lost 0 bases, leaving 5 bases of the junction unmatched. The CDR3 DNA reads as TGCGCCAGCAGCCAAGAATATAACAGGGGGGAAGCTTTCTTT. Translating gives CASSQEYNRGEAFF.

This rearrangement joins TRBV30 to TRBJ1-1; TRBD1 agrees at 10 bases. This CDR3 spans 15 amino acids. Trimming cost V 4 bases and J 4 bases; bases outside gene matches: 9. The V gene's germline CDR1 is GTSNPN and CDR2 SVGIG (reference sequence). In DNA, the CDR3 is TGTGCCTGGACTTCGAGACAGGGGGCGTCCACTGAAGCTTTCTTT. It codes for CAWTSRQGASTEAFF.

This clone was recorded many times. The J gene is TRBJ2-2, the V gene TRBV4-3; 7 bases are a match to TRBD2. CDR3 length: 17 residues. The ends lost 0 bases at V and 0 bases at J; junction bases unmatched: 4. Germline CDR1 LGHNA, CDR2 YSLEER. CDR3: CASSQDHLAANTGELFF. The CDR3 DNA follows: TGCGCCAGCAGCCAAGACCACCTAGCGGCGAACACCGGGGAGCTGTTTTTT.

The CDR3 sequence: CASSLRTPRGGNTIYF. CDR3 in DNA: TGTGCCAGCAGTCTAAGGACTCCCCGGGGGGGAAACACCATATATTTT. The V and J genes are TRBV27 and TRBJ1-3; D might be TRBD1 (5 bases). The CDR3 extends over 16 amino acids. V was cut by 5 bases and J by 4 bases, with 18 bases left in between. Germline lookup yields CDR1 MNHEY and CDR2 SMNVEV (reference sequence).

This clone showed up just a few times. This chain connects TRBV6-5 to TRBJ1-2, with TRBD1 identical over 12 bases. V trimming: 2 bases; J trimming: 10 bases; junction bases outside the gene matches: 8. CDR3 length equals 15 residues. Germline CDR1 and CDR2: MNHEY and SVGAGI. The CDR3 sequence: CASSYPGTGGWFYTF. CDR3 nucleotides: TGTGCCAGCAGTTACCCAGGGACAGGGGGCTGGTTCTACACCTTC.

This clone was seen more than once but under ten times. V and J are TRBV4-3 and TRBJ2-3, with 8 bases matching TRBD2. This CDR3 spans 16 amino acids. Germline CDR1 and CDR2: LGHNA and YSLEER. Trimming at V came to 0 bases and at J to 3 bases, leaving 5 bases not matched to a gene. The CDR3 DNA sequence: TGCGCCAGCAGCCAAGAAGGTCGGGGGGGAACAGATACGCAGTATTTT. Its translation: CASSQEGRGGTDTQYF.

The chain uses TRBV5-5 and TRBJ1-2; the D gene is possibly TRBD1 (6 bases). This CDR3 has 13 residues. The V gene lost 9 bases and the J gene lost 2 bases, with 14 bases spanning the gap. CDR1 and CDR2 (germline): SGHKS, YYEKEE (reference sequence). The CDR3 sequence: CATTQGSNYGYTF. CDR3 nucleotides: TGTGCCACTACCCAGGGGTCCAACTATGGCTACACCTTC.

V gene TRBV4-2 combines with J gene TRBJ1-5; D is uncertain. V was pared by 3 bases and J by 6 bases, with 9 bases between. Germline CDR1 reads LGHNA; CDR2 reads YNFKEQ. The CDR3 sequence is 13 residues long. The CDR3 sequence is CASSQSRGQPQHF. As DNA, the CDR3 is TGTGCCAGCAGCCAGAGCCGTGGTCAGCCCCAGCATTTT.

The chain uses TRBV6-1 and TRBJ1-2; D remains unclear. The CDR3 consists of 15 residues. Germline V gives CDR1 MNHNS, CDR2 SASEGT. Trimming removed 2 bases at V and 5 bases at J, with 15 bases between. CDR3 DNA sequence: TGTGCCAGCAGTGAAACGCAGGCGCTAACTTATGGCTACACCTTC. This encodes CASSETQALTYGYTF.

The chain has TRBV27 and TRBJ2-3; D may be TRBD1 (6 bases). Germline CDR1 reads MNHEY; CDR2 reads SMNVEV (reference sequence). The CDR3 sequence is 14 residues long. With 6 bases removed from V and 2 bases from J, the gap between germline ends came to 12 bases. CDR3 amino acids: CASRLRTVTDTQYF. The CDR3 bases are TGTGCCAGCAGACTAAGGACAGTCACAGATACGCAGTATTTT.

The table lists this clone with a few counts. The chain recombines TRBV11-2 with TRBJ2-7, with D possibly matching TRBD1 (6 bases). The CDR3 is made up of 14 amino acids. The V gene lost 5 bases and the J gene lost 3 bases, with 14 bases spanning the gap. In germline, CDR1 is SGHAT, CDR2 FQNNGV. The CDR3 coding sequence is TGTGCCAGCAGCCCTATACAGGGCCACTACGAGCAGTACTTC. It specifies CASSPIQGHYEQYF.

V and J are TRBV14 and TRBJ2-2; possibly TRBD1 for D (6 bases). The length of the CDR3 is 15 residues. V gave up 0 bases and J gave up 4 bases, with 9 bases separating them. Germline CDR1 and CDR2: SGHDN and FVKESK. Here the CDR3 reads CASSQERGSTGELFF. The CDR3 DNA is TGTGCCAGCAGCCAAGAGAGGGGGAGCACCGGGGAGCTGTTTTTT.

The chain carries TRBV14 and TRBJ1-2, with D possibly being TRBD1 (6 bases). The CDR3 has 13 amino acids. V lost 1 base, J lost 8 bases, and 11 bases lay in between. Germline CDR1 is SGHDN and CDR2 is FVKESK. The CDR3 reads CASSQGTGQGYTF. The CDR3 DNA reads TGTGCCAGCAGCCAAGGTACAGGGCAAGGCTACACCTTC.

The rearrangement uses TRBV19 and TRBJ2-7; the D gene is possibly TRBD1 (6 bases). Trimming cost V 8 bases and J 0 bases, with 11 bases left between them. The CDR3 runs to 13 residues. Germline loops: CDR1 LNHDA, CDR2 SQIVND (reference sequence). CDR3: CASRHRDSYEQYF. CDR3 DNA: TGTGCCAGTCGACACAGGGACTCCTACGAGCAGTACTTC. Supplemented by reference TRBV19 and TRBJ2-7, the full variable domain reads DGGITQSPKYLFRKEGQNVTLSCEQNLNHDAMYWYRQDPGQGLRLIYYSQIVNDFQKGDIAEGYSVSREKKESFPLTVTSAQKNPTAFYLCASRHRDSYEQYFGPGTRLTVT.

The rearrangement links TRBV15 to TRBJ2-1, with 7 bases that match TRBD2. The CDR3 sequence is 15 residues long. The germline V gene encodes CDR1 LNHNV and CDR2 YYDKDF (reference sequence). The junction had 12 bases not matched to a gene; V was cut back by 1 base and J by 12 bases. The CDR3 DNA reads TGTGCCACCAGCAGAGTTGCGGGAGCAAGAACAGGGCAGTTCTTC. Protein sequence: CATSRVAGARTGQFF.

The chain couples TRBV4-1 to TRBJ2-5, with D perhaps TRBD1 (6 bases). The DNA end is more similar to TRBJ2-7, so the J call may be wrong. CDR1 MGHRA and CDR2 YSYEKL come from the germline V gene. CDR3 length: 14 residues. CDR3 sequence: CASSQEGATYEQYF. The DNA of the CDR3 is TGCGCCAGCAGCCAAGAGGGGGCCACCTACGAGCAGTACTTC.